The 15 T cell receptor beta chains below come from one sample, sequenced in a study of blood T cells in healthy people across ages. The authors ran a second PCR of 7 to 11 cycles using a sample-barcoded 5' primer and a J-beta primer mix. TCRdb itself ran the 5' RACE reads through MiXCR, one entry per CDR3 protein. The sample holds over 600,000 distinct CDR3 sequences; roughly 41% are singletons and the top ten take 30%. Input material: blood. The receptors were gathered from a man older than 75 in good health.

A note on this clonotype: Just one base apart from a much larger clone, this may be a read error. The chain links TRBV29-1 to TRBJ1-2, with no clear D. CDR3 length: 12 residues. Germline lookup yields CDR1 SQVTM and CDR2 ANQGSEA. The CDR3 DNA reads TGCAGCGTTGAACGGTCTAACTATGGCTGCACCTTC. The encoded protein is CSVERSNYGCTF. Using reference TRBV29-1 and TRBJ1-2 for the parts outside the CDR3, the full variable domain is SAVISQKPSRDICQRGTSLTIQCQVDSQVTMMFWYRQQPGQSLTLIATANQGSEATYESGFVIDKFPISRPNLTFSTLTVSNMSPEDSSIYLCSVERSNYGCTFGSGTRLTVV.

The rearrangement links TRBV11-2 to TRBJ2-1; D is uncertain. The CDR3 runs 13 residues. Germline V CDR1 and CDR2: SGHAT, FQNNGV. V lost 2 bases, J lost 10 bases, and 12 bases lay in between. The CDR3 spells CASSLTRPGEQFF. Here the CDR3 DNA reads TGTGCCAGCAGCTTAACCCGCCCAGGAGAGCAGTTCTTC. Full variable domain (missing parts from reference TRBV11-2 and TRBJ2-1): EAGVAQSPRYKIIEKRQSVAFWCNPISGHATLYWYQQILGQGPKLLIQFQNNGVVDDSQLPKDRFSAERLKGVDSTLKIQPAKLEDSAVYLCASSLTRPGEQFFGPGTRLTVL.

This clonotype occurred a few times. The genes are TRBV20-1 and TRBJ1-6, with D possibly matching TRBD1 (5 bases). Germline values: CDR1 DFQATT, CDR2 SNEGSKA (reference sequence). V was pared by 0 bases and J by 0 bases, with 15 bases between. CDR3 length equals 18 residues. CDR3 amino acids: CSARDRRGRSSYNSPLHF. The CDR3 DNA reads as TGCAGTGCTAGAGATAGGAGGGGCAGGAGCTCCTATAATTCACCCCTCCACTTT.

This clonotype was picked up a small number of times. V gene TRBV9 combines with J gene TRBJ2-3; 11 positions match TRBD2. There are 16 residues in the CDR3. V trimming: 4 bases; J trimming: 0 bases; junction bases outside the gene matches: 4. From germline, CDR1 is SGDLS and CDR2 YYNGEE. CDR3 residues: CASSPTSGTSTDTQYF. CDR3 DNA sequence: TGTGCCAGCAGCCCGACTAGCGGGACTAGCACAGATACGCAGTATTTT.

The V gene is TRBV11-2, the J gene TRBJ2-1, with D tentatively TRBD2 (6 bases). Trimming pared 5 bases from V and 5 bases from J, leaving 16 bases between. Germline V gives CDR1 SGHAT, CDR2 FQNNGV. This CDR3 comprises 15 residues. In DNA, the CDR3 is TGTGCCAGCAGCGTGACTAGTTCGGGCGACAATGAGCAGTTCTTC. It encodes CASSVTSSGDNEQFF.

This clonotype was recorded a few times. The chain has TRBV25-1 and TRBJ2-3; tentative D call: TRBD1 (6 bases). CDR3 length: 14 amino acids. The V gene lost 6 bases and the J gene lost 0 bases, with 10 bases spanning the gap. Germline CDR1 is MGHDK and CDR2 is SYGVNS. This CDR3 is CASSGQPSTDTQYF. CDR3 nucleotide sequence: TGTGCCAGCAGCGGACAGCCTAGCACAGATACGCAGTATTTT.

This clonotype was counted between two and nine times. V and J are TRBV18 and TRBJ1-1; D ambiguous. Trimming stripped 1 base from V and 1 base from J, with 13 bases between. Germline V lookup: CDR1 KGHSH, CDR2 LQKENI. The CDR3 is 16 residues long. The CDR3 sequence is CASSPQKVYTNTEAFF. The CDR3 bases are TGTGCCAGCTCACCACAAAAAGTGTACACGAACACTGAAGCTTTCTTT. Complete variable domain (other parts from reference TRBV18 and TRBJ1-1): NAGVMQNPRHLVRRRGQEARLRCSPMKGHSHVYWYRQLPEEGLKFMVYLQKENIIDESGMPKERFSAEFPKEGPSILRIQQVVRGDSAAYFCASSPQKVYTNTEAFFGQGTRLTVV.

The chain is built from TRBV3-1 and TRBJ2-1; D may match TRBD1 or TRBD2 (5 bases each). Per germline, CDR1 LGHDT and CDR2 YNNKEL (reference sequence). This CDR3 is 14 amino acids long. V lost 1 base, J lost 10 bases, and 14 bases lay in between. The CDR3 protein is CASSQVVGVYEQFF. The CDR3, as DNA: TGTGCCAGCAGCCAAGTGGTGGGGGTTTACGAGCAGTTCTTC.

The chain links TRBV4-1 to TRBJ2-7; 10 nucleotides align to TRBD2. This CDR3 is built from 17 residues. Germline values: CDR1 MGHRA, CDR2 YSYEKL. The V and J ends lost 0 bases and 3 bases, in that order; junction bases with no gene match: 8. The CDR3, as DNA: TGCGCCAGCAGCCAAGATCCCCGGACTAGCGGAAACTACGAGCAGTACTTC. Amino acids: CASSQDPRTSGNYEQYF.

This chain connects TRBV5-1 to TRBJ2-1; D is perhaps TRBD1 or TRBD2 (5 bases each). There are 15 residues in the CDR3. V shed 0 bases and J shed 9 bases, with 16 bases lying between them. Germline CDR1 reads SGHRS; CDR2 reads YFSETQ. The CDR3 loop reads CASSLDRQGRGEQFF. CDR3 nucleotide sequence: TGCGCCAGCAGCTTGGATCGGCAGGGACGTGGTGAGCAGTTCTTC. Based on the CDR3 plus reference TRBV5-1 and TRBJ2-1, the full variable domain is KAGVTQTPRYLIKTRGQQVTLSCSPISGHRSVSWYQQTPGQGLQFLFEYFSETQRNKGNFPGRFSGRQFSNSRSEMNVSTLELGDSALYLCASSLDRQGRGEQFFGPGTRLTVL.

The V and J genes are TRBV11-2 and TRBJ2-3; weak D call: TRBD2 (7 bases). The CDR3 is 16 residues long. V shed 5 bases and J shed 7 bases, with 22 bases lying between them. Germline V gives CDR1 SGHAT, CDR2 FQNNGV. In DNA form, the CDR3 reads TGTGCCAGCAGCCCCCGGGCGGGGGCCGTGGTAAATACGCAGTATTTT. It encodes CASSPRAGAVVNTQYF.

V usage is TRBV7-9 and J usage is TRBJ1-5; 9 bases are shared with TRBD1. The trim removed 2 bases at V and 7 bases at J, leaving 9 bases unmatched. Germline V gene lookup returns CDR1 SEHNR and CDR2 FQNEAQ (reference sequence). This CDR3 has 16 residues. The CDR3 protein is CASSLLLGQGEQPQHF. Written as DNA, the CDR3 is TGTGCCAGCAGCTTATTACTGGGACAGGGAGAACAGCCCCAGCATTTT.

In this sample, this clonotype turned up a few times. J is TRBJ2-7 and V is TRBV20-1; 7 bases are a match to TRBD1. V trimming: 0 bases; J trimming: 0 bases; junction bases outside the gene matches: 5. Germline CDR1 DFQATT, CDR2 SNEGSKA (reference sequence). The CDR3 sequence is 15 residues long. For the CDR3, the DNA is TGCAGTGCTAGAGACCAGGGACAGAGCTCCTACGAGCAGTACTTC. It yields the protein CSARDQGQSSYEQYF.

V gene TRBV7-2 combines with J gene TRBJ1-2; TRBD1 might be the D (5 bases). Germline V gene data show CDR1 as SGHTA and CDR2 as FQGNSA. The CDR3 has 15 residues. V was cut by 5 bases and J by 3 bases, with 16 bases left in between. The CDR3 DNA sequence: TGTGCCAGCAGCCCAGTGGCCTTAGGGGACTATGGCTACACCTTC. This sequence encodes CASSPVALGDYGYTF.

The gene calls are TRBV18 and TRBJ1-2; no reliable D call. Germline lookup yields CDR1 KGHSH and CDR2 LQKENI. V was trimmed by 3 bases and J by 6 bases, leaving 26 bases between them. The length of the CDR3 is 18 residues. The CDR3 DNA reads as TGTGCCAGCTCACCCGGGAGTTTAAGTGGAGGCGGGGAGAATGGCTACACCTTC. It is translated as CASSPGSLSGGGENGYTF.